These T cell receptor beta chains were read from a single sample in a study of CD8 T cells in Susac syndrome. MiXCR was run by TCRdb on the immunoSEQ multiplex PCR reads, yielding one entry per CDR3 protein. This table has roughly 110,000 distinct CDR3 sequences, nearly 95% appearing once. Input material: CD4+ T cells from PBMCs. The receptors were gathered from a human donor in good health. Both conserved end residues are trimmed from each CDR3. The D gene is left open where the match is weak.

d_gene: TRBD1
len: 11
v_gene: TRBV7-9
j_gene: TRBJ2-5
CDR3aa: ASSETGPETQY

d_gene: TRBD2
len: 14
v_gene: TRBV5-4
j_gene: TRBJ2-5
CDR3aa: ASSLALRGDQETQY

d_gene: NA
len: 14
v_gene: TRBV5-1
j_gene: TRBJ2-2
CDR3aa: ASSLAPRGTAGELF

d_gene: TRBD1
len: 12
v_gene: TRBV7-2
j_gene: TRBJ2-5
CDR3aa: ASTPGTGKETQY

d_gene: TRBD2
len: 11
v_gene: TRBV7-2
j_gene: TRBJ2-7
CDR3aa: ASSPRGGYEQY

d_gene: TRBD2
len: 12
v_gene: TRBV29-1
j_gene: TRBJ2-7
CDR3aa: SVLTSGSSYEQY

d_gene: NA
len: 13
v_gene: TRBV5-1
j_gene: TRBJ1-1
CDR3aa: ASSWGGEVNTEAF

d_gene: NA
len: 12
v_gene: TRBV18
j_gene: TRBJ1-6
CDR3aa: ASSPQAGNSPLH

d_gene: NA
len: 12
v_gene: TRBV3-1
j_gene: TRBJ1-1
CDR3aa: ASSQKQGNTEAF

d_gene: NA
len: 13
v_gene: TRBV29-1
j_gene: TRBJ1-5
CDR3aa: SVVFGKMSNQPQH

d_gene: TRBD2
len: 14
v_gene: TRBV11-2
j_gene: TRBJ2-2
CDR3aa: ASSLKAGTNTGELF

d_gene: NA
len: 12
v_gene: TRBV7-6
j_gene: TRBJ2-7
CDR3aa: ASSLGHQGYEQY

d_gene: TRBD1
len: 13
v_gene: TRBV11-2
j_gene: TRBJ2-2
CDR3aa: ASSLGTGGTGELF

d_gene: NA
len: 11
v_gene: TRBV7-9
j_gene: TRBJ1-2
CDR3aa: ASSVGTAYGYT

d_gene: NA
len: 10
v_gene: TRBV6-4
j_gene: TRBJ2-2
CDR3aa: ASSDPPGELF

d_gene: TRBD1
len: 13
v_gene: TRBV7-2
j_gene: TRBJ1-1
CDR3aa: ASSFQTGGNTEAF

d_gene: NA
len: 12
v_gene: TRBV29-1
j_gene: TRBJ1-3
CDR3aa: SVAFGETGNTIY

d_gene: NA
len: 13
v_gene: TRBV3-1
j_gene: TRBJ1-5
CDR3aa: ASSQNQGSNQPQH

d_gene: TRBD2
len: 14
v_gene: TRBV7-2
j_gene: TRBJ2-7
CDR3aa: ASSLERGGAGYEQY

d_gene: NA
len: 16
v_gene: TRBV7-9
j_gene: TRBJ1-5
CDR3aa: ASSLLQVGTEGNQPQH

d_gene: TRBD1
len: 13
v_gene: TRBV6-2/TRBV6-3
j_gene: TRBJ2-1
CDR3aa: ASTYSGQGTNEQF

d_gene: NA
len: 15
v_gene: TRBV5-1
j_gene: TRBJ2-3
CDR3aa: ASSAGAEGSSTDTQY

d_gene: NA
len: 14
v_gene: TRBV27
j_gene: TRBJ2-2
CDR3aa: ASSLRWQGRAGELF

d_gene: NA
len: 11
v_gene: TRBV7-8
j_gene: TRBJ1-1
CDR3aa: ASSPRVSTEAF

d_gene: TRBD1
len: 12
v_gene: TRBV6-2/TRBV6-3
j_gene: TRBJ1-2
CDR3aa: ASIPGGTVYGYT

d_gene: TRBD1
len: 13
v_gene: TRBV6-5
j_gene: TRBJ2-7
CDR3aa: ASSRGTGSSYEQY

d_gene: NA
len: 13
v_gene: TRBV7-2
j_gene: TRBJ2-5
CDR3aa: ASSLDQGGQETQY

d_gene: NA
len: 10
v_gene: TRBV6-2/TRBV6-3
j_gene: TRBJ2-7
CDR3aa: ASSFPPYEQY

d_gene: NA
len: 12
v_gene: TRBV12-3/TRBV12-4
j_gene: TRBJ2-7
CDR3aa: ASSLSGPPNEQY

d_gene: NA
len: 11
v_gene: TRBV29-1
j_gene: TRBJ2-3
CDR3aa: SVEGDWGDTQY

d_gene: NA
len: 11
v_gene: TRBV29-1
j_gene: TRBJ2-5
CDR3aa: SVGLNSEETQY

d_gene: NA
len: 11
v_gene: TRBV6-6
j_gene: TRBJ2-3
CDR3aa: ASSYGTVDTQY

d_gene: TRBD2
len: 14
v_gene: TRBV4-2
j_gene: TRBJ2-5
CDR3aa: ASSQDGASGKETQY

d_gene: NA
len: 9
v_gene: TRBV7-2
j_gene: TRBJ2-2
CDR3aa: ASSPLGELF

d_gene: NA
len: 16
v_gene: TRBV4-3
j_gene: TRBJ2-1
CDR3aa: ASSQRGGIGRGRNEQF

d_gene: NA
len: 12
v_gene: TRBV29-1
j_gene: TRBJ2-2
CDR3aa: SVAGTVNTGELF

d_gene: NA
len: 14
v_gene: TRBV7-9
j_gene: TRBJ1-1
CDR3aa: ASSPEATGMNTEAF

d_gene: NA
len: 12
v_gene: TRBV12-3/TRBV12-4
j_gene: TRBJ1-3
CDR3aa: ASSFTEIGNTIY

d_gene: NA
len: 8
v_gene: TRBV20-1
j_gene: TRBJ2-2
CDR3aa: SACHGELF

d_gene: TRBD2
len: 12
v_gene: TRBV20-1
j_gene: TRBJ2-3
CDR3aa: SASLTSGTDTQY

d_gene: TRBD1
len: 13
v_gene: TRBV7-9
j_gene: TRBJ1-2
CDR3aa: AIIEDRVTRYGYT

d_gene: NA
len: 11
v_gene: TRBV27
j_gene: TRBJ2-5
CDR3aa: ASSLSVQETQY

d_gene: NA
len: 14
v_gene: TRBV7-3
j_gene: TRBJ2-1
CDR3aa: ASSLGLTGSYNEQF

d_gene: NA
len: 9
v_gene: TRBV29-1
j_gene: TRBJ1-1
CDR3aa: SVEEPGEAF

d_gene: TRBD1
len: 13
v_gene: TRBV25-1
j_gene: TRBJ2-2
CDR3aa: ASRSPHRGCGELF